These 21 T cell receptor beta chains were sequenced from one sample in a study of blood T cell repertoires in COVID-19. Profiling relied on immunoSEQ multiplex PCR, and the TCRdb table lists in-frame clones only, not all of them. This table holds approximately 90,000 clones, roughly 84% found once. The sequencing sample was made of peripheral blood. The receptors were sampled from a man between 65 and 80 years old with acute or convalescent COVID-19.

The count of this clone is one. V usage is TRBV19 and J usage is TRBJ2-3, with 10 bases lining up with TRBD1. The CDR3 spans 14 residues. Germline loops: CDR1 LNHDA, CDR2 SQIVND (reference sequence). V lost 8 bases, J lost 4 bases, and 6 bases stayed unmatched. In nucleotides, the CDR3 is TGTGCCAGTTCCCAGACAGGGGGCGCAGATACGCAGTATTTT. Residues: CASSQTGGADTQYF.

This clone was seen once. The J gene is TRBJ1-1, the V gene TRBV30, with D possibly TRBD1 on 5 matching bases. CDR1 GTSNPN and CDR2 SVGIG come from the germline V gene (reference sequence). This CDR3 spans 12 amino acids. Trimming left V 5 bases short and J 6 bases short, with 13 bases between. Here the CDR3 reads CAWGQGIAEAFF. As DNA, the CDR3 is TGTGCCTGGGGGCAGGGAATCGCTGAAGCTTTCTTT. Supplemented by reference TRBV30 and TRBJ1-1, the full variable domain reads SQTIHQWPATLVQPVGSPLSLECTVEGTSNPNLYWYRQAAGRGLQLLFYSVGIGQISSEVPQNLSASRPQDRQFILSSKKLLLSDSGFYLCAWGQGIAEAFFGQGTRLTVV.

V usage is TRBV6-5 and J usage is TRBJ1-5; tentatively, D is TRBD1 (5 bases). Germline V CDR1 and CDR2: MNHEY, SVGAGI. The CDR3 runs 15 residues. V lost 2 bases and J 3 bases, leaving 11 bases between the germline ends. The CDR3 sequence is CASSYSGGTNQPQHF. The CDR3, as DNA: TGTGCCAGCAGTTACAGTGGGGGGACCAATCAGCCCCAGCATTTT.

This sequence joins TRBV7-3 and TRBJ1-1; tentative D call: TRBD1 (5 bases). The germline V gene has CDR1 SGHTA and CDR2 FQGTGA. This CDR3 comprises 13 residues. Deletions cut 3 bases from V and 2 bases from J, with 7 bases between. Written as DNA, the CDR3 is TGTGCCAGCAGCTTGACAGTAAACACTGAAGCTTTCTTT. It specifies CASSLTVNTEAFF.

The chain has TRBV7-3 and TRBJ2-6; D call uncertain. Looked up from germline, CDR1 is SGHTA and CDR2 is FQGTGA. Trimming cost V 5 bases and J 0 bases, with 8 bases left between them. The CDR3 contains 15 residues. The CDR3 bases are TGTGCCAGCAGCCCACAACACTCTGGGGCCAACGTCCTGACTTTC. Residues: CASSPQHSGANVLTF.

The chain joins TRBV4-1 to TRBJ2-1, with D possibly being TRBD1 (7 bases). Trimming shortened V by 1 base and J by 4 bases, and 14 bases separated the two germline ends. The CDR3 sequence is 16 residues long. The germline V gene has CDR1 MGHRA and CDR2 YSYEKL. CDR3 bases: TGCGCCAGCAGCCAAGTTGCGACAGGGACTTACAATGAGCAGTTCTTC. It codes for CASSQVATGTYNEQFF.

The rearrangement uses TRBV18 and TRBJ1-5, with a possible D match to TRBD1 (5 bases). The CDR3 runs 15 residues. The ends were cut back, 6 bases at V and 2 bases at J, with 14 bases in the middle. Per the germline V gene, CDR1 is KGHSH and CDR2 is LQKENI. The CDR3 loop reads CASSPDNLGNQPQHF. CDR3 nucleotide sequence: TGTGCCAGCTCGCCGGACAACTTGGGCAATCAGCCCCAGCATTTT.

The CDR3 DNA reads TGTGCCAGCAGCTTAGCCTCGGGGAGGGATGGCTACACCTTC. It encodes CASSLASGRDGYTF. The chain is built from TRBV7-9 and TRBJ1-2; D not resolved. V lost 0 bases to trimming and J lost 6 bases, with 11 bases between them. Germline CDR1 SEHNR, CDR2 FQNEAQ (reference sequence). The CDR3 contains 14 residues.

This clone has only a few counts. The V gene is TRBV2, the J gene TRBJ2-1, with 7 bases aligning to TRBD2. The CDR3 consists of 16 residues. V shed 7 bases and J 5 bases; nucleotides not matched to a gene: 14. Germline CDR1 is SNHLY and CDR2 is FYNNEI. This CDR3 reads CASTMGDYRRDNEQFF. The CDR3, as DNA: TGTGCCAGCACCATGGGGGACTACCGAAGGGACAATGAGCAGTTCTTC. Variable domain in full (rest from reference TRBV2 and TRBJ2-1): EPEVTQTPSHQVTQMGQEVILRCVPISNHLYFYWYRQILGQKVEFLVSFYNNEISEKSEIFDDQFSVERPDGSNFTLKIRSTKLEDSAMYFCASTMGDYRRDNEQFFGPGTRLTVL.

The chain recombines TRBV11-2 with TRBJ2-3, with TRBD2 matching 12 bases. Trimming removed 1 base from V and 1 base from J; junction bases left unmatched: 3. CDR3 length equals 17 residues. The germline V gene has CDR1 SGHAT and CDR2 FQNNGV. CDR3 sequence: CASSLGLAGAGTDTQYF. CDR3 nucleotides: TGTGCCAGCAGCTTAGGACTAGCGGGGGCGGGCACAGATACGCAGTATTTT.

This CDR3 is CASSLGEFNTEAFF. In DNA, the CDR3 is TGTGCCAGCAGCTTGGGTGAGTTTAACACTGAAGCTTTCTTT. The chain recombines TRBV5-4 with TRBJ1-1; D gene unclear. Trimming pared 0 bases from V and 2 bases from J, leaving 8 bases between. CDR1 is SGHNT, CDR2 YYREEE, per germline (reference sequence). The CDR3 is 14 amino acids.

This clone was counted a few times. The chain links TRBV27 to TRBJ2-7, with 11 bases identical to TRBD2. The CDR3 loop spans 15 amino acids. V lost 6 bases, J lost 1 base, and 5 bases stayed unmatched. Germline V gene lookup returns CDR1 MNHEY and CDR2 SMNVEV (reference sequence). CDR3 protein: CASRPGTSGSYEQYF. The CDR3 coding sequence is TGTGCCAGCAGGCCCGGGACTAGCGGTTCCTACGAGCAGTACTTC.

The chain carries TRBV9 and TRBJ2-3; 7 bases align to TRBD2. CDR3 length: 15 amino acids. CDR1 SGDLS and CDR2 YYNGEE come from the germline V gene. The V segment lost 2 bases and the J segment 0 bases; nucleotides outside the gene matches: 3. The CDR3 nucleotides read TGTGCCAGCAGCGTTGTCGGGGGGAGCACAGATACGCAGTATTTT. Residues: CASSVVGGSTDTQYF.

This rearrangement joins TRBV10-1 to TRBJ1-2; D is perhaps TRBD1 (5 bases). CDR1 WNHNN and CDR2 SYGVQD come from the germline V gene (reference sequence). This CDR3 contains 13 residues. V shed 0 bases and J shed 6 bases, with 8 bases lying between them. The CDR3 spells CASSESGGDGYTF. Here the CDR3 DNA reads TGCGCCAGCAGTGAGTCGGGGGGAGATGGCTACACCTTC.

V and J are TRBV6-5 and TRBJ1-2; D gene uncertain. CDR1 is MNHEY and CDR2 is SVGAGI in the germline V gene. There are 15 residues in the CDR3. The V end lost 6 bases, the J end lost 7 bases, and 21 bases lay between the germline ends. CDR3 sequence reads: CASSPDLREERGYTF. The CDR3 DNA reads as TGTGCCAGCAGCCCCGATCTTCGGGAGGAGCGTGGCTACACCTTC.

A few counts support this clone. The genes are TRBV6-5 and TRBJ1-1; D is unclear. V was pared by 5 bases and J by 0 bases, with 10 bases between. The CDR3 length is 14 residues. Germline CDR1 MNHEY, CDR2 SVGAGI. CDR3 amino acids: CASSRGSMNTEAFF. CDR3 DNA sequence: TGTGCCAGCAGTCGAGGGAGCATGAACACTGAAGCTTTCTTT.

The genes are TRBV2 and TRBJ1-6; perhaps TRBD1 as D (6 bases). The CDR3 covers 15 residues. CDR1 and CDR2 (germline): SNHLY, FYNNEI. The V end lost 6 bases, the J end lost 7 bases, and 16 bases lay between the germline ends. The CDR3 region has the DNA TGTGCCAGCAGAGAACCAGGGGCGCGGAATTCACCCCTCCACTTT. This gives the protein CASREPGARNSPLHF.

The chain recombines TRBV6-4 with TRBJ2-1, with 9 positions matching TRBD2. The trim removed 3 bases at V and 7 bases at J, leaving 4 bases unmatched. The germline V gene encodes CDR1 MRHNA and CDR2 SNTAGT. The CDR3 loop spans 14 amino acids. CDR3 sequence: CASSEPAGGNEQFF. The CDR3 region has the DNA TGTGCCAGCAGTGAACCGGCGGGGGGGAATGAGCAGTTCTTC.

In DNA, the CDR3 is TGCGCCAGCAGCCCGTCGACGGCGGTCCCCACAGATACGCAGTATTTT. It encodes CASSPSTAVPTDTQYF. The chain is built from TRBV5-1 and TRBJ2-3; D is unclear. V lost 4 bases and J 2 bases, leaving 17 bases between the germline ends. CDR3 length equals 16 residues. Germline V lookup: CDR1 SGHRS, CDR2 YFSETQ.

The count of this clone is one. The chain carries TRBV29-1 and TRBJ2-2; 7 nucleotides match TRBD1. Germline V gives CDR1 SQVTM, CDR2 ANQGSEA. The CDR3 totals 13 residues. The ends lost 5 bases at V and 5 bases at J; junction bases unmatched: 5. The CDR3 is CSVLQGLTGELFF. CDR3 nucleotide sequence: TGCAGCGTTTTACAGGGGTTGACCGGGGAGCTGTTTTTT.

The chain employs TRBV6-1 and TRBJ1-1; D gene ambiguous. Trimming removed 2 bases from V and 10 bases from J, with 11 bases in between. The CDR3 has 12 amino acids. Germline V gives CDR1 MNHNS, CDR2 SASEGT. CDR3 sequence: CASSETRIGAFF. As DNA, the CDR3 is TGTGCCAGCAGTGAAACCAGGATAGGAGCTTTCTTT.